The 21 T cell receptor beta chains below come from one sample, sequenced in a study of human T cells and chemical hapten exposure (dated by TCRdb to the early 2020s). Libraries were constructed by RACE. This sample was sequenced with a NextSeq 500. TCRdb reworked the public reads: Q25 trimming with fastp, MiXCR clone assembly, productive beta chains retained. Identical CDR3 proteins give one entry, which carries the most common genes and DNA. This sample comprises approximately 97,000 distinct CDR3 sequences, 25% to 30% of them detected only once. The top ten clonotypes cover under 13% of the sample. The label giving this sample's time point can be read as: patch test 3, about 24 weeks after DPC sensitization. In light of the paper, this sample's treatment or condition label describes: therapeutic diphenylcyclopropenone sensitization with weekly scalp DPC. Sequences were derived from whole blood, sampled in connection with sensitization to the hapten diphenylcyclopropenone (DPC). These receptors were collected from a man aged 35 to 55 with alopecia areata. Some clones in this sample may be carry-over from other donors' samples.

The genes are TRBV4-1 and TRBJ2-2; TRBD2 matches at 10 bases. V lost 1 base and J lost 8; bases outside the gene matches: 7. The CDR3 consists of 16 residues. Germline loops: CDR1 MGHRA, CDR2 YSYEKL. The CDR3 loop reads CASSQGAAGGLGELFF. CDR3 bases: TGCGCCAGCAGCCAAGGGGCAGCGGGAGGGCTGGGGGAGCTGTTTTTT.

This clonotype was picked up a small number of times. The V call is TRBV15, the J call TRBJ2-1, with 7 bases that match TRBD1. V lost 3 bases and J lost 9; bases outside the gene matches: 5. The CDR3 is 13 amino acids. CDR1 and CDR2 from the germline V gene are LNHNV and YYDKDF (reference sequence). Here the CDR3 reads CATSSQGEGEQFF. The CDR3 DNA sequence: TGTGCCACCAGCAGTCAGGGGGAAGGTGAGCAGTTCTTC.

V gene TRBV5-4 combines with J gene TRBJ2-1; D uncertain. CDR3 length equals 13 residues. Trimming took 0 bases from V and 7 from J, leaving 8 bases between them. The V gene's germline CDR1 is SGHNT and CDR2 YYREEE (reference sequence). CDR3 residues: CASSLGLGNEQFF. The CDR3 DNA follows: TGTGCCAGCAGCTTGGGTCTGGGGAATGAGCAGTTCTTC.

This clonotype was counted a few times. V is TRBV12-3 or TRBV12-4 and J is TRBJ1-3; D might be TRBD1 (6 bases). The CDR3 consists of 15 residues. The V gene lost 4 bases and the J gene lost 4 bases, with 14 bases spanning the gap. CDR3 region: CASSSSWGAGNTIYF. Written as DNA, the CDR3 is TGTGCCAGCAGTTCCTCCTGGGGGGCCGGAAACACCATATATTTT.

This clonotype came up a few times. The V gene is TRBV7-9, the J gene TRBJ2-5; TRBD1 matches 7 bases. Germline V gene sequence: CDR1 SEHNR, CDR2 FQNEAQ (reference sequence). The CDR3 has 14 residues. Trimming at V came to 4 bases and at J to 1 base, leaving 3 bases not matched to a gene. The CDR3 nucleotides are TGTGCCAGCAGCTCAGGGGGACCCCAAGAGACCCAGTACTTC. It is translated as CASSSGGPQETQYF.

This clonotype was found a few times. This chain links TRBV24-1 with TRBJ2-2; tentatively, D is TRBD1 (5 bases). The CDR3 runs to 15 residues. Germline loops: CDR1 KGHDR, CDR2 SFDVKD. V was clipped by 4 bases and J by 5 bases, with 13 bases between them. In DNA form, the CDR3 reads TGTGCCACCAGTGAAAACGACAGAGAGACCGGGGAGCTGTTTTTT. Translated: CATSENDRETGELFF.

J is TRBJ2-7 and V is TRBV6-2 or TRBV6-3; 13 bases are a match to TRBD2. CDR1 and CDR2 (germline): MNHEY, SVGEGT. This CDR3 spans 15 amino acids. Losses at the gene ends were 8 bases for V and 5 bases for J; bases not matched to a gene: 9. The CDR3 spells CASREGTSGIDEQYF. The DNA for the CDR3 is TGTGCCAGCCGAGAAGGGACTAGCGGGATTGACGAGCAGTACTTC.

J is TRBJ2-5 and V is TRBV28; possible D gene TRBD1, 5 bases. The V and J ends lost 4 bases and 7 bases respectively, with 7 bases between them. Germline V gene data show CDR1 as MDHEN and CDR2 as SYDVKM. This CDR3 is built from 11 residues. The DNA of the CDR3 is TGTGCCAGCAGTTATGACAGGACCCAGTACTTC. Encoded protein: CASSYDRTQYF.

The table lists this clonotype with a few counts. The CDR3 DNA is TGTGCCAGCAGCGTAGCACTAGCGTTTAGCTCCTACAATGAGCAGTTCTTC. Protein: CASSVALAFSSYNEQFF. The chain recombines TRBV9 with TRBJ2-1; 7 positions agree with TRBD2. The CDR3 covers 17 residues. Germline V gives CDR1 SGDLS, CDR2 YYNGEE. V gave up 0 bases and J gave up 0 bases; unmatched junction bases: 6. Variable domain in full (rest from reference TRBV9 and TRBJ2-1): DSGVTQTPKHLITATGQRVTLRCSPRSGDLSVYWYQQSLDQGLQFLIQYYNGEERAKGNILERFSAQQFPDLHSELNLSSLELGDSALYFCASSVALAFSSYNEQFFGPGTRLTVL.

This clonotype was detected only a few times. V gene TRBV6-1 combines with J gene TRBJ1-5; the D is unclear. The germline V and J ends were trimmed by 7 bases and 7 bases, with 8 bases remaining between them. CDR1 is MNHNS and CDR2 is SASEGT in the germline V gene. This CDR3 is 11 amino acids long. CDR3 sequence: CASNHAQPQHF. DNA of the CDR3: TGTGCCAGCAACCATGCCCAGCCCCAGCATTTT.

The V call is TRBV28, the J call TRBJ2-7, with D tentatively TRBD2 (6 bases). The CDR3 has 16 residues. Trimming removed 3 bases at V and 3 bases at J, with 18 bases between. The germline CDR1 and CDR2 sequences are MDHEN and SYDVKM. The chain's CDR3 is CASSLAGLHSNYEQYF. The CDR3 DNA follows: TGTGCCAGCAGTTTGGCGGGGTTACACTCCAACTACGAGCAGTACTTC. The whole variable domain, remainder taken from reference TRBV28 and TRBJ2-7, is DVKVTQSSRYLVKRTGEKVFLECVQDMDHENMFWYRQDPGLGLRLIYFSYDVKMKEKGDIPEGYSVSREKKERFSLILESASTNQTSMYLCASSLAGLHSNYEQYFGPGTRLTVT.

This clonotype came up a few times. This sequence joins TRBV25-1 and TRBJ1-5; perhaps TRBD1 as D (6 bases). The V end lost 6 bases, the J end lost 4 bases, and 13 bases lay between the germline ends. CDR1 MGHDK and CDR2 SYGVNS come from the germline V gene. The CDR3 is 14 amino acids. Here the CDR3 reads CASRPTGENQPQHF. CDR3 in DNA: TGTGCCAGCAGACCGACAGGCGAAAATCAGCCCCAGCATTTT.

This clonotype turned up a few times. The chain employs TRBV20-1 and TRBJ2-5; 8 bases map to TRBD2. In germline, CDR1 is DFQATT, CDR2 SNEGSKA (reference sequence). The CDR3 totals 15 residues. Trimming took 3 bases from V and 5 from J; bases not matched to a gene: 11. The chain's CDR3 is CSASGRREVRETQYF. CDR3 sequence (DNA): TGCAGTGCTAGCGGTAGGCGGGAGGTCCGGGAGACCCAGTACTTC.

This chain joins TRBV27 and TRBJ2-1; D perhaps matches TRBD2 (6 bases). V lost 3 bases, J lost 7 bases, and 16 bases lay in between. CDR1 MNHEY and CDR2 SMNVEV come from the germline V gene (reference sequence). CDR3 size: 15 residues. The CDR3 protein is CASSFYRSRGNEQFF. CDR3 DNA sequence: TGTGCCAGCAGTTTCTACAGGTCGCGGGGTAATGAGCAGTTCTTC.

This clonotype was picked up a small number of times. CDR3 amino acids: CASSLVPGTGEQYF. The CDR3 region has the DNA TGCGCCAGCAGCTTGGTTCCCGGCACAGGCGAGCAGTACTTC. The gene calls are TRBV5-1 and TRBJ2-7, with D possibly being TRBD1 (5 bases). V shed 0 bases and J shed 6 bases, with 13 bases lying between them. Germline CDR1 reads SGHRS; CDR2 reads YFSETQ. The CDR3 runs 14 residues.

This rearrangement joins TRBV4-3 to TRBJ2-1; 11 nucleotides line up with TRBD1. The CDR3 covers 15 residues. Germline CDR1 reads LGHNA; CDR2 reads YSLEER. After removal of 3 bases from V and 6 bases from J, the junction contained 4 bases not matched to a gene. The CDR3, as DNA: TGCGCCAGCAGCCACGGACAGGGGGCATCCAATGAGCAGTTCTTC. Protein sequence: CASSHGQGASNEQFF.

The CDR3 bases are TGTGCCAGCAGCCCGGGACTAGCGGGAGGGCCGTGGGAGCAGTACTTC. It specifies CASSPGLAGGPWEQYF. The chain is built from TRBV6-6 and TRBJ2-7; 16 bases fit TRBD2. V was clipped by 6 bases and J by 7 bases; unmatched bases: 9. The V gene's germline CDR1 is MNHNY and CDR2 SVGAGI (reference sequence). This CDR3 has 16 amino acids.

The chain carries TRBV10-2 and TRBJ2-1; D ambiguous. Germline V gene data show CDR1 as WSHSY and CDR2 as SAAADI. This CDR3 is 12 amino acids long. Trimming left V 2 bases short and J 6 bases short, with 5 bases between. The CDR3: CASSESSNEQFF. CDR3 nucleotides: TGCGCCAGCAGTGAGAGTAGCAATGAGCAGTTCTTC.

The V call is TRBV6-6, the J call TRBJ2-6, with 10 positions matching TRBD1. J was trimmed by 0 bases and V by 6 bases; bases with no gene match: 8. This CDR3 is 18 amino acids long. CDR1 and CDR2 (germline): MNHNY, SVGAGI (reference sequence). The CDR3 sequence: CASSPGTGVFSGANVLTF. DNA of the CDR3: TGTGCCAGCAGCCCCGGGACAGGGGTTTTCTCTGGGGCCAACGTCCTGACTTTC.

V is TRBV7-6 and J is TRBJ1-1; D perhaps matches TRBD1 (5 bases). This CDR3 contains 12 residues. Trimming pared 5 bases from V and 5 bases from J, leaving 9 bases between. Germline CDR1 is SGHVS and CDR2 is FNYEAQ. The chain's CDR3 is CASSPEGTEAFF. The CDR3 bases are TGTGCCAGCAGCCCGGAGGGGACTGAAGCTTTCTTT.

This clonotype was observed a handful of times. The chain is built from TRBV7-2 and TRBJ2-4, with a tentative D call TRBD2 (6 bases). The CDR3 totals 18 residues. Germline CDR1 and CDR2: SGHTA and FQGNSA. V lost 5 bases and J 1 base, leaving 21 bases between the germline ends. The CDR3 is CASSPRTTREYAKNIQYF. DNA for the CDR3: TGTGCCAGCAGCCCCCGGACTACACGGGAGTACGCCAAAAACATTCAGTACTTC.